This TCR beta chain originates from a study of blood T cell repertoires in COVID-19. Study details: Italy, Spain and the United States were the sources of the convalescent and acute COVID-19 samples. The analysed material was cDNA or gDNA that came from T cells, B-cell-depleted T cells, or PBMCs.

The CDR3 covers 14 residues. The ends were cut back, 0 bases at V and 4 bases at J, with 13 bases in the middle. Germline CDR1 GTSNPN, CDR2 SVGIG (reference sequence). Original methodology: Amplification of reference gene primers was used by the study to estimate nucleated cell counts. Method: immunoSEQ multiplex PCR; TCRdb's copy keeps in-frame clones and lacks some. The DNA was the basis for D and trimming; V, J and clone size are from that table. The data contain 150,000 to 200,000 clones, roughly nine tenths of them singletons. This sequence joins TRBV30 and TRBJ2-7; D not resolved. This sequence was found in a man aged 18 to 30 who had recovered from COVID-19. Sequencing was performed on peripheral blood. The CDR3 loop is CAWSVFRRIYEQYF. The DNA for the CDR3 is TGTGCCTGGAGTGTATTTCGCAGGATTTACGAGCAGTACTTC. Combining the CDR3 with reference TRBV30 and TRBJ2-7 gives the whole variable domain SQTIHQWPATLVQPVGSPLSLECTVEGTSNPNLYWYRQAAGRGLQLLFYSVGIGQISSEVPQNLSASRPQDRQFILSSKKLLLSDSGFYLCAWSVFRRIYEQYFGPGTRLTVT.